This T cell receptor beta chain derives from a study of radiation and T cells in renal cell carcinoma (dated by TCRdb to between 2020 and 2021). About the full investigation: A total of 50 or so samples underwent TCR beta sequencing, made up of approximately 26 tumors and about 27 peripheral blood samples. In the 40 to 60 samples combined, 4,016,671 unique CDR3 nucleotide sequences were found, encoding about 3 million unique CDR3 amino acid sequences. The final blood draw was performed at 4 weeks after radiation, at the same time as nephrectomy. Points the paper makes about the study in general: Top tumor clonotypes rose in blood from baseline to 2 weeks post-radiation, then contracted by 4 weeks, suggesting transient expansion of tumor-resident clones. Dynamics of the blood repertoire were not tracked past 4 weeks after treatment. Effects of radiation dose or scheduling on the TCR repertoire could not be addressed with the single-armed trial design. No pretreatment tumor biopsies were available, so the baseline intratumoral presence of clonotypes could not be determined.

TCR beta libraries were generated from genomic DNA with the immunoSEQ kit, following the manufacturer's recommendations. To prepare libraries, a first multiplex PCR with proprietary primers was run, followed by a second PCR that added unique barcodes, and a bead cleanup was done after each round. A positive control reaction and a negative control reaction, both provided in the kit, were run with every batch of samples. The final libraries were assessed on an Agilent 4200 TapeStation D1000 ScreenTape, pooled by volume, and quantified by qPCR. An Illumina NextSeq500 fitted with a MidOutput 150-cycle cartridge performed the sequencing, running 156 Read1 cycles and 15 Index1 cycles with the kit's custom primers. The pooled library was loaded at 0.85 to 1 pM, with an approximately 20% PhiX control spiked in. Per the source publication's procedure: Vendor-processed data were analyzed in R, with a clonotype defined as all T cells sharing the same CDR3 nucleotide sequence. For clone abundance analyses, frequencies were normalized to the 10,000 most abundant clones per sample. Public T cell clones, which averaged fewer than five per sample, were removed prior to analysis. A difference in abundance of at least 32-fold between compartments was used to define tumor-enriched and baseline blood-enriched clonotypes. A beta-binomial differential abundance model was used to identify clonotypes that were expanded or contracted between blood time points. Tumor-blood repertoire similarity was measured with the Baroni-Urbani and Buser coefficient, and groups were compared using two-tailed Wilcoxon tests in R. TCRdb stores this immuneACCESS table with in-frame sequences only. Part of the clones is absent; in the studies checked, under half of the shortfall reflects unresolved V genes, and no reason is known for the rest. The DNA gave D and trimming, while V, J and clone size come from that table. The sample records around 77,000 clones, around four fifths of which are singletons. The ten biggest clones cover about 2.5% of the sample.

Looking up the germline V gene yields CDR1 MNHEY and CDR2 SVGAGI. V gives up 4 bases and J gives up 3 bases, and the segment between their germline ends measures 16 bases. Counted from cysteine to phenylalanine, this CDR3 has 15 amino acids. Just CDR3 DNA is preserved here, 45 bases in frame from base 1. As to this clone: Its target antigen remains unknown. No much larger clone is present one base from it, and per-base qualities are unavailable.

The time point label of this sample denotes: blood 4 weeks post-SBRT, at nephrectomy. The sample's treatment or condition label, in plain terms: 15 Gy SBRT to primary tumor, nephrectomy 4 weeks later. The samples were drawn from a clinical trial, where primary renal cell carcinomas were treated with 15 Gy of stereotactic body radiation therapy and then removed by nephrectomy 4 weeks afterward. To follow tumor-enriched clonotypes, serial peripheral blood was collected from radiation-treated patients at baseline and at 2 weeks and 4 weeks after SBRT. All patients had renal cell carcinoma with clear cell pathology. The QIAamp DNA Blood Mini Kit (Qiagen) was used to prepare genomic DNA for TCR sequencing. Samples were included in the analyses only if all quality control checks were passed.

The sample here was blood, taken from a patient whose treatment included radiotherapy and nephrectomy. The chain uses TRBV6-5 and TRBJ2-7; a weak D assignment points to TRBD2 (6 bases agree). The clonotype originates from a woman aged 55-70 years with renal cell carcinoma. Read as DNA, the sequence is TGTGCCAGCAGTTGGGAGCGGGTTTCAGTCTACGAGCAGTACTTC. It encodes CASSWERVSVYEQYF.